Included here is one T cell receptor beta chain sequence, with context. The data were taken from a study of OX40 agonist ivuxolimab in advanced cancers. Across the whole study: The treatment was a fully human IgG2 OX40 agonist, ivuxolimab. The patients received ivuxolimab by intravenous route every 2 weeks at 0.01 to 10 mg/kg.

Clones were read by immunoSEQ multiplex PCR, and TCRdb kept only the in-frame ones, dropping some. The sample lists tens of thousands of clones; roughly 87% were seen once. The germline gives CDR1 ENHRY, CDR2 SYGVKD. The CDR3 runs to 15 residues. Trimming took 4 bases from V and 2 from J; bases not matched to a gene: 6. The genes are TRBV10-3 and TRBJ1-1; 8 bases are shared with TRBD1. The clonotype was recovered from an adult with an advanced solid tumor such as melanoma, head and neck, liver or kidney cancer. Sequencing used CD4+ or CD8+ T cells sorted from blood, obtained in a trial of the OX40 agonist ivuxolimab. CDR3 protein: CAISVDGTGNTEAFF. The CDR3 DNA sequence: TGTGCCATCAGTGTCGATGGGACAGGTAACACTGAAGCTTTCTTT.